This TCR beta chain was captured in a study of T cell changes during pregnancy in multiple sclerosis (dated by TCRdb to about 2019). A note on the overall study: The study examined how the T cell repertoire changed over the course of pregnancy in women with multiple sclerosis.

CDR1 and CDR2 (SGHNT, YYREEE) derive from the germline V gene (reference sequence). Deletion took 4 bases off V and 6 bases off J, with a span of 8 bases between the germline ends. The CDR3 sequence holds 12 residues, the cysteine and phenylalanine included. Just CDR3 DNA is preserved here, 36 bases in frame from base 1. Receptor libraries were prepared by the immunoSEQ multiplex PCR assay. TCRdb limited this immuneACCESS table to in-frame rearrangements with V and J called. A share of clones is missing; checked studies link under half to unresolved V genes, and the rest is unexplained. The sample table shows 65,000 to 85,000 clones, and roughly 90% are seen once. The ten largest clones take up over 7.5% of the sample. About this clone: Its antigen has not been determined. No base-level quality is on record; no much larger clone is a single base apart.

The TCR comes from a female donor in good health, enrolled as a control in a pregnancy study. Sequenced material: peripheral blood, taken after pregnancy. Recombination linked TRBV5-4 to TRBJ2-1, with no confident D gene call. The CDR3 is CASSQPGNEQFF. The nucleotide sequence is given as TGTGCCAGCAGCCAACCCGGCAATGAGCAGTTCTTC.